One and the same sample provided the 25 T cell receptor beta chains below, sequenced in a study of tumor-infiltrating lymphocytes in primary liver carcinoma. DNA and RNA were both co-extracted from 20-30 mg of bulk tissue that had not been sorted. From about 0.45 ug total RNA, TCR beta cDNA was generated with a primer in the constant region. Slightly modified ARM-PCR served as the procedure for the TCR beta libraries. These libraries came from three rounds of nested multiplex PCR. A C-beta reverse primer and TRBV1-TRBV30 forward primers served in each of the first two PCR rounds, at about 10 cycles apiece. A single record per CDR3 protein comes from TCRdb applying MiXCR to the multiplex PCR reads. The sample includes approximately 73,000 distinct CDR3 sequences, approximately 70% of them seen just once. Sequencing input: liver tumor tissue from sampling region 4. Indicated subset: tumor region T4, right-lateral pole. These receptor sequences come from a man aged 35 to 55 with primary liver carcinoma and hepatitis B virus infection.

Turning to this clonotype: One end of the junction is discordant with germline, which a read error may explain. The rearrangement uses TRBV11-2 and TRBJ2-7; the D gene is possibly TRBD1 (5 bases). Germline assignment: CDR1 SGHAT and CDR2 FQNNGV. The CDR3 has 14 amino acids. The DNA for the CDR3 is TGTGCCGGCAGCTCAGGACAAGGCAGCCACGAGCAGTACTTC. Translating it yields CAGSSGQGSHEQYF. Combining the CDR3 with reference TRBV11-2 and TRBJ2-7 gives the whole variable domain EAGVAQSPRYKIIEKRQSVAFWCNPISGHATLYWYQQILGQGPKLLIQFQNNGVVDDSQLPKDRFSAERLKGVDSTLKIQPAKLEDSAVYLCAGSSGQGSHEQYFGPGTRLTVT.

Points on this clonotype: One junction end disagrees with the germline gene, perhaps due to a read error. Written as DNA, the CDR3 is TGTGCCAGCGGTTTTAGCGGGAGCTCTTACGAGCAGTACTTC. Translated: CASGFSGSSYEQYF. V usage is TRBV12-3 or TRBV12-4 and J usage is TRBJ2-7; 9 bases are shared with TRBD2. The length of the CDR3 is 14 residues.

This clonotype was found a few times. One base away lies a much larger clone, so this may be a sequencing read error. The V call is TRBV5-4, the J call TRBJ2-3, with D possibly TRBD2 on 5 matching bases. V was pared by 4 bases and J by 4 bases, with 10 bases between. Per germline, CDR1 SGHNT and CDR2 YYREEE (reference sequence). The CDR3 extends over 13 amino acids. The CDR3 nucleotides are TGTGCCAGCAGCGCGGACTCCCCAGATACGCAGTATTTT. The encoded protein is CASSADSPDTQYF. Looking up the rest from reference TRBV5-4 and TRBJ2-3 gives the full variable domain: ETGVTQSPTHLIKTRGQQVTLRCSSQSGHNTVSWYQQALGQGPQFIFQYYREEENGRGNFPPRFSGLQFPNYSSELNVNALELDDSALYLCASSADSPDTQYFGPGTRLTVL.

Note on this clonotype: One end of the junction varies from germline; a read error may be responsible. This chain links TRBV28 with TRBJ2-5, with 8 bases matching TRBD2. Germline V lookup: CDR1 MDHEN, CDR2 SYDVKM. The CDR3 contains 15 residues. CDR3 DNA: TGTGTCAGCCGGGGGGGAGTAGCGGGAAAAGAGACCCAGTACTTC. Protein product: CVSRGGVAGKETQYF.

Remarks on this clonotype: An end of the junction does not agree with germline; a read error may underlie this. The rearrangement uses TRBV5-1 and TRBJ2-5; D gene unclear. CDR3 size: 12 residues. Per germline, CDR1 SGHRS and CDR2 YFSETQ. The CDR3 is CASSLVQEIQYF. CDR3 coding DNA: TGCGCCAGCAGCTTGGTACAAGAGATCCAGTACTTC.

Concerning this clonotype itself: One end of the junction does not line up with germline, which may come from a read error. The gene calls are TRBV10-3 and TRBJ1-1; 8 nucleotides agree with TRBD1. The CDR3 contains 15 residues. Per the germline V gene, CDR1 is ENHRY and CDR2 is SYGVKD. The CDR3, as DNA: TGTGACATCGGTCCAGGGGGCGATCGGAACACTGAAGTTTTCTTT. Its protein product is CDIGPGGDRNTEVFF.

This clonotype has more than one count but fewer than ten. The chain combines TRBV30 with TRBJ2-5; D assignment may be TRBD1 or TRBD2 (5 bases each). V shed 6 bases and J shed 5 bases, with 22 bases lying between them. The V gene's germline CDR1 is GTSNPN and CDR2 SVGIG (reference sequence). This CDR3 spans 15 amino acids. Here the CDR3 reads CACPALGEPGETQYF. The DNA for the CDR3 is TGTGCCTGCCCAGCCTTGGGGGAACCTGGGGAGACCCAGTACTTC.

For this clonotype: No conserved phenylalanine or tryptophan is present at the end of the CDR3, so a read error is the likely explanation. It is unclear where the CDR3 begins or ends on the DNA, so no DNA is shown, and the CDR3 is as TCRdb lists it. The chain employs TRBV14 and TRBJ1-2; the table's TRBD1 call for D was not verified on the DNA. The CDR3 adds up to 14 amino acids, both ends counted. CDR1 and CDR2 from the germline V gene are SGHDN and FVKESK. The CDR3 spells CASSQYGTASLLTS.

On this clonotype itself: In this CDR3 the conserved last residue, phenylalanine or tryptophan, is missing, so a read error is likely. Because the CDR3's place on the DNA is in doubt, the DNA is left out and the CDR3 is given as listed by TCRdb. The gene calls are TRBV11-2 and TRBJ2-5; the D call in the table, TRBD2, was not verified against the DNA. The V gene's germline CDR1 is SGHAT and CDR2 FQNNGV. The CDR3 sequence runs 16 residues, both termini included. CDR3 loop: CASRSRVSAHHETQCS.

This chain's CDR3 is CSARDRRTANTEAFF. The CDR3 DNA follows: TGCAGTGCTAGAGATAGGCGGACTGCGAACACTGAAGCTTTCTTT. The chain couples TRBV20-1 to TRBJ1-1, with D hard to call. In germline, CDR1 is DFQATT, CDR2 SNEGSKA (reference sequence). This CDR3 is 15 amino acids long. V was shortened by 0 bases and J by 1 base, with 12 bases between the two germline ends.

This clonotype has just a few counts. V is TRBV20-1 and J is TRBJ1-5; unclear D gene. Germline values: CDR1 DFQATT, CDR2 SNEGSKA (reference sequence). The length of the CDR3 is 14 residues. V was clipped by 3 bases and J by 0 bases, with 9 bases between them. CDR3 loop: CSARGGNSNQPQHF. In nucleotides, the CDR3 is TGCAGTGCTAGGGGAGGCAATAGCAATCAGCCCCAGCATTTT.

Comments on this clonotype: This may be a read error: a much more frequent sequence differs by one nucleotide. The rearrangement uses TRBV25-1 and TRBJ2-7, with D unclear. The CDR3 spans 12 residues. Germline V CDR1 and CDR2: MGHDK, SYGVNS. CDR3 residues: CTSSEANYEQYF. In DNA form, the CDR3 reads TGTACCAGCAGTGAGGCCAACTACGAGCAGTACTTC.

CDR3 sequence (DNA): TGTGCCAGCAGTTCAAACTGTCAGGGGGGGAGGCAGTTCTTC. Translated: CASSSNCQGGRQFF. This sequence joins TRBV6-6 and TRBJ2-1; the D gene could be TRBD1 or TRBD2 (7 bases each). Germline CDR1 and CDR2: MNHNY and SVGAGI (reference sequence). The V gene lost 4 bases and the J gene lost 12 bases, with 19 bases spanning the gap. CDR3 length equals 14 residues.

This rearrangement joins TRBV11-1 to TRBJ2-1; D is tentatively TRBD1 or TRBD2 (5 bases each). The V end lost 7 bases, the J end lost 0 bases, and 16 bases lay between the germline ends. The CDR3 length is 16 residues. Looked up from germline, CDR1 is SGHAT and CDR2 is FQDESV (reference sequence). The CDR3 sequence is CASNFEGHCSYNEQFF. Here the CDR3 DNA reads TGTGCCAGCAACTTCGAGGGGCATTGCTCCTACAATGAGCAGTTCTTC. The full variable domain, rest sourced from reference TRBV11-1 and TRBJ2-1, is EAEVAQSPRYKITEKSQAVAFWCDPISGHATLYWYRQILGQGPELLVQFQDESVVDDSQLPKDRFSAERLKGVDSTLKIQPAELGDSAMYLCASNFEGHCSYNEQFFGPGTRLTVL.

This clonotype was observed a few times. Without the conserved terminal phenylalanine or tryptophan, this CDR3 likely stems from a read error. CDR3 region: CASSLVALAGTGVLFS. CDR3 bases: TGTGCCAGCAGCTTAGTGGCGCTAGCTGGAACCGGGGTGCTGTTTTCT. The V call is TRBV11-2, the J call TRBJ2-2; D is perhaps TRBD2 (5 bases). The CDR3 totals 16 residues. Germline-derived CDR1 and CDR2 are SGHAT and FQNNGV.

J is TRBJ1-2 and V is TRBV2; tentative D call: TRBD1 (5 bases). The germline CDR1 and CDR2 sequences are SNHLY and FYNNEI. Trimming cost V 6 bases and J 8 bases, with 16 bases left between them. The CDR3 consists of 13 residues. CDR3 nucleotides: TGTGCCAGCAGGGGACTGGGACTGCACGGCTACACCTTC. It codes for CASRGLGLHGYTF.

The sample holds one count of this clonotype. The rearrangement joins TRBV6-5 to TRBJ2-5; perhaps TRBD2 as D (5 bases). Germline CDR1 and CDR2: MNHEY and SVGAGI. This CDR3 has 15 amino acids. Between the trimmed V and J ends, which lost 5 bases and 2 bases, there was a span of 15 bases. CDR3 sequence: CASSKRIAGQETQYF. The CDR3, as DNA: TGTGCCAGCAGTAAACGGATTGCGGGTCAAGAGACCCAGTACTTC.

As for this clonotype: A much more abundant neighbour one base away suggests this may be a read error. The rearrangement joins TRBV24-1 to TRBJ2-5, with a weak D call TRBD2 (6 bases). Germline CDR1 KGHDR, CDR2 SFDVKD. The CDR3 loop spans 16 amino acids. CDR3: CVTSEDDGTSGETQYF. The CDR3 DNA is TGTGTCACCAGTGAGGATGACGGGACTTCGGGAGAGACCCAGTACTTC.

With respect to this clonotype: The junction does not match germline at one end; this may be a read error. This rearrangement joins TRBV11-2 to TRBJ2-1, with 9 bases aligning to TRBD2. The CDR3 totals 15 residues. Germline CDR1 and CDR2: SGHAT and FQNNGV. The CDR3 DNA reads as TGTGCCACCAGCTTAGACCTAGCGGGATTGGACGAGCAGTTCTTC. It encodes CATSLDLAGLDEQFF.

Details on this clonotype: A much larger clonotype is one base distant, so this may be a read error. The chain has TRBV13 and TRBJ2-2; 9 positions agree with TRBD1. Germline lookup yields CDR1 PRHDT and CDR2 FYEKMQ (reference sequence). The CDR3 is 15 amino acids. The CDR3 DNA is TGTGCCAGCAGCCGACTGACAGGGGGTACCGGGGGGCTGTTTTTT. It translates to CASSRLTGGTGGLFF.

Comments on this clonotype: A much larger clone sits a single nucleotide away, making a read error possible. J is TRBJ2-2 and V is TRBV5-1; D remains unclear. The germline V gene encodes CDR1 SGHRS and CDR2 YFSETQ. The CDR3 is 13 residues long. The CDR3 DNA reads as TGCGCCAGCAGCTTCGAGAACACCCGGGAGCTGTTTTTT. Residues: CASSFENTRELFF. The full variable domain, with the rest looked up from reference TRBV5-1 and TRBJ2-2, is KAGVTQTPRYLIKTRGQQVTLSCSPISGHRSVSWYQQTPGQGLQFLFEYFSETQRNKGNFPGRFSGRQFSNSRSEMNVSTLELGDSALYLCASSFENTRELFFGEGSRLTVL.

The V and J genes are TRBV5-4 and TRBJ2-5; 7 bases are shared with TRBD1. Trimming at V came to 6 bases and at J to 6 bases, leaving 8 bases not matched to a gene. Per the germline V gene, CDR1 is SGHNT and CDR2 is YYREEE (reference sequence). CDR3 length equals 13 residues. As DNA, the CDR3 is TGTGCCAGCATGGACAGGTCCGAGAAGACCCAGTACTTC. Translated: CASMDRSEKTQYF. Full variable domain (outside the CDR3, taken from reference TRBV5-4 and TRBJ2-5): ETGVTQSPTHLIKTRGQQVTLRCSSQSGHNTVSWYQQALGQGPQFIFQYYREEENGRGNFPPRFSGLQFPNYSSELNVNALELDDSALYLCASMDRSEKTQYFGPGTRLLVL.

Notes on this clonotype: A read error may produce the germline difference seen at one junction end. The chain couples TRBV12-3 or TRBV12-4 to TRBJ2-1; D possibly corresponds to TRBD2 (5 bases). This CDR3 contains 18 residues. Here the CDR3 reads CASSYLATSGSSYIEQFF. Written as DNA, the CDR3 is TGTGCCAGCAGTTATCTTGCTACCTCGGGGAGTTCCTACATTGAGCAGTTCTTC.

The chain carries TRBV11-2 and TRBJ2-7; D perhaps matches TRBD2 (5 bases). V dropped 6 bases and J dropped 1 base, with 16 bases sitting between them. The CDR3 is 15 amino acids. Germline V lookup: CDR1 SGHAT, CDR2 FQNNGV. The DNA of the CDR3 is TGTGCCAGCAGTCTATCTACGGGAATATCCTACGAGCAGTACTTC. Residues: CASSLSTGISYEQYF.

This clonotype showed up just a few times. A much larger clone lies a single base off, so this may be a read error. The rearrangement uses TRBV11-2 and TRBJ2-7, with a tentative D call TRBD2 (6 bases). Per germline, CDR1 SGHAT and CDR2 FQNNGV. The CDR3 is made up of 14 amino acids. In nucleotides, the CDR3 is TGTGCCAGCACCAACAAGAAGGCGGGGTACGAGCAGCACTTC. This codes for CASTNKKAGYEQHF.